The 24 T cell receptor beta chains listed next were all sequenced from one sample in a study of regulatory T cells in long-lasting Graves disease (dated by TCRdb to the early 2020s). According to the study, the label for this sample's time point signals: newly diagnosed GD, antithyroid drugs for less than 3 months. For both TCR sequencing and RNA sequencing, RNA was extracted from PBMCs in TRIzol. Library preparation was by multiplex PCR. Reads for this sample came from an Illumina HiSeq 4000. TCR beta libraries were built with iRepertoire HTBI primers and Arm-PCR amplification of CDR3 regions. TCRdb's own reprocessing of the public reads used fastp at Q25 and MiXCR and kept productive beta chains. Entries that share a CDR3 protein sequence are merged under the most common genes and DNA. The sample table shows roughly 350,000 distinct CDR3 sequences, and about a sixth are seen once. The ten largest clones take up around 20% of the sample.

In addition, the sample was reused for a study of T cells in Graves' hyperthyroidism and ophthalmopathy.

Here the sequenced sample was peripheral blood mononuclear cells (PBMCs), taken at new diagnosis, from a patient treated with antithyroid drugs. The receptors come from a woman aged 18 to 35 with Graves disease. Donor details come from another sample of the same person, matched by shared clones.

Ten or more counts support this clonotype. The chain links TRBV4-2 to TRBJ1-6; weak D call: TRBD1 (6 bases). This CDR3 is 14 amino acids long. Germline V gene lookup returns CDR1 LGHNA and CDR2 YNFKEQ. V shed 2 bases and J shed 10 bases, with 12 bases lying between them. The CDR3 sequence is CASSQTGQKSPLHF. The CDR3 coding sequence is TGTGCCAGCAGCCAAACAGGGCAAAAGTCACCCCTCCACTTT.

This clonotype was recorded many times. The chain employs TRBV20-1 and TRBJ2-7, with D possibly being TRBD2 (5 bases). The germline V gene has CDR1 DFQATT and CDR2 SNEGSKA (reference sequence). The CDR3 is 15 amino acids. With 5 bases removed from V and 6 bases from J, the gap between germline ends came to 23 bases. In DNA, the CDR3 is TGCAGTGCTCGAGGGCTCGGACGGGAATCGGGCGAGCAGTACTTC. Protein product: CSARGLGRESGEQYF.

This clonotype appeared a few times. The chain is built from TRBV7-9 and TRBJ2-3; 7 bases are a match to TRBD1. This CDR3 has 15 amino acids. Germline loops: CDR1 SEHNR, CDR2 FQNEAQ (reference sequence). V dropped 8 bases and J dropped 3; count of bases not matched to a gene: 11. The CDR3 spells CASGASDRVTDTQYF. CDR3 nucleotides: TGTGCCAGCGGAGCGTCTGACAGGGTGACAGATACGCAGTATTTT.

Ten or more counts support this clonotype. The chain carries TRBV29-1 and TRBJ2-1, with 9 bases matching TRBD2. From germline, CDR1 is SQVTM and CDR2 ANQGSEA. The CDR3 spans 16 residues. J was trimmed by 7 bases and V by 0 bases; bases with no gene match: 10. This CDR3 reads CSVEERAGLAWNEQFF. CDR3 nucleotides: TGCAGCGTTGAAGAAAGGGCGGGACTAGCCTGGAATGAGCAGTTCTTC.

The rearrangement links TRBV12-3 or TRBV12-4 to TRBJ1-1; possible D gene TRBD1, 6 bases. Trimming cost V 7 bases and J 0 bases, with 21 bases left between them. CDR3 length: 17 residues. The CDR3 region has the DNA TGTGCCAGCACCCCGGGGGCACCCCAAAGAGTGAACACTGAAGCTTTCTTT. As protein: CASTPGAPQRVNTEAFF.

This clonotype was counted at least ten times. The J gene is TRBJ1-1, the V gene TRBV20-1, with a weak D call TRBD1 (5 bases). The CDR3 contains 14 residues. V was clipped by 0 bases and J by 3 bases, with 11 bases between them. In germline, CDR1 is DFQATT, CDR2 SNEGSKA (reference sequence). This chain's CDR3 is CSAREGRADTEAFF. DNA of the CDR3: TGCAGTGCTAGAGAGGGCAGGGCGGACACTGAAGCTTTCTTT.

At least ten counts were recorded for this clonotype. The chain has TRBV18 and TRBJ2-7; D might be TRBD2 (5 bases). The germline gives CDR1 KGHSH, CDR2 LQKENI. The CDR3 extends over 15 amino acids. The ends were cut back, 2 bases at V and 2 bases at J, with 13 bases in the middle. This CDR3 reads CASSPKSRGAYEQYF. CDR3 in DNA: TGTGCCAGCTCACCAAAGTCCCGGGGAGCCTACGAGCAGTACTTC.

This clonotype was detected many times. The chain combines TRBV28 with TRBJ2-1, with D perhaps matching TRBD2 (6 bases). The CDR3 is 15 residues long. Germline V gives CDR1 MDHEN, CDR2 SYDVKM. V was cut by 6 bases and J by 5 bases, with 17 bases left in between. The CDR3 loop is CASSFYGEANNEQFF. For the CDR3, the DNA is TGTGCCAGCAGCTTCTACGGGGAGGCTAACAATGAGCAGTTCTTC.

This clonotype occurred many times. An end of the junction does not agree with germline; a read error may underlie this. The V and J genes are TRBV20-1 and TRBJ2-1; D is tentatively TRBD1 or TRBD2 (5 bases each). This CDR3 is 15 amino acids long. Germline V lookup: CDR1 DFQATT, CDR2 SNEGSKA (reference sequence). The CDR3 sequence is CSARGRQFLYNEQFF. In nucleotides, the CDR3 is TGCAGTGCCAGAGGGAGACAGTTCTTATACAATGAGCAGTTCTTC.

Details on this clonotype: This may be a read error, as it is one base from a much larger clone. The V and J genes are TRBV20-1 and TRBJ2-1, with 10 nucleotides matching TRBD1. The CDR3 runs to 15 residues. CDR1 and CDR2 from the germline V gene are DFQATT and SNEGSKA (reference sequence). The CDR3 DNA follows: TGCAGTACTAGTCGAGGGACAGGGGTACGGAATGAGCAGTTCTTC. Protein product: CSTSRGTGVRNEQFF.

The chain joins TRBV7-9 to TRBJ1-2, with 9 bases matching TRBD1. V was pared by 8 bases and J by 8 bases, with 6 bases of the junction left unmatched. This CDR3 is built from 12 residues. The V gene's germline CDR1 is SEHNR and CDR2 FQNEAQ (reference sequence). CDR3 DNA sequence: TGTGCCAGCCGGGGACAGGGAGTAGGCTACACCTTC. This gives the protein CASRGQGVGYTF.

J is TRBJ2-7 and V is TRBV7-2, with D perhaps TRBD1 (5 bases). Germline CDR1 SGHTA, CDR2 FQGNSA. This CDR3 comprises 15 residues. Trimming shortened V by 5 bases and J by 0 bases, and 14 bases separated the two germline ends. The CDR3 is CASSASQGGSYEQYF. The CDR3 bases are TGTGCCAGCAGCGCAAGCCAGGGCGGCTCCTACGAGCAGTACTTC.

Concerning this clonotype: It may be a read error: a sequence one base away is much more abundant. The CDR3 here is CSAREIRGTEAFF. CDR3 coding DNA: TGCAGTGCTAGAGAAATCAGGGGCACTGAAGCTTTCTTT. The rearrangement joins TRBV20-1 to TRBJ1-1, with D perhaps matching TRBD1 (6 bases). CDR1 DFQATT and CDR2 SNEGSKA come from the germline V gene (reference sequence). The CDR3 is 13 residues long. Trimming left V 0 bases short and J 4 bases short, with 9 bases between.

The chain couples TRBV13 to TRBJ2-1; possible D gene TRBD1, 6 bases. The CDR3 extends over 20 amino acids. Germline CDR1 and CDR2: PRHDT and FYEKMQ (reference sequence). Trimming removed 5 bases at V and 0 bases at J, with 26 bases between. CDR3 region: CASSEFLKGTNFYSYNEQFF. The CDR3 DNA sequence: TGTGCCAGCAGCGAGTTTTTAAAGGGGACAAACTTCTACTCCTACAATGAGCAGTTCTTC. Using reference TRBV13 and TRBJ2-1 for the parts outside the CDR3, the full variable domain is AAGVIQSPRHLIKEKRETATLKCYPIPRHDTVYWYQQGPGQDPQFLISFYEKMQSDKGSIPDRFSAQQFSDYHSELNMSSLELGDSALYFCASSEFLKGTNFYSYNEQFFGPGTRLTVL.

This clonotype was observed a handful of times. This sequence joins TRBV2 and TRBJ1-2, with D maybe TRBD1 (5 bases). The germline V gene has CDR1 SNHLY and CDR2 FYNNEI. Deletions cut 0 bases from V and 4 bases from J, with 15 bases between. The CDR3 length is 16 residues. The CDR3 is CASSEAGRDRRYGYTF. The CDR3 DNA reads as TGTGCCAGCAGTGAAGCGGGCAGGGACCGCCGCTATGGCTACACCTTC.

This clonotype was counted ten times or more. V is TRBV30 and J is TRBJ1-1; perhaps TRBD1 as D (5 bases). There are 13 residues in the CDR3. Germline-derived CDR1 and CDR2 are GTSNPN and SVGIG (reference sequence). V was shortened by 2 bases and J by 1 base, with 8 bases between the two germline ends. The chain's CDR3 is CAWSPDRNTEAFF. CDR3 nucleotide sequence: TGTGCCTGGAGTCCCGACAGGAACACTGAAGCTTTCTTT. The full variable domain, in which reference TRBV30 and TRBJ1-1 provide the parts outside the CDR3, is SQTIHQWPATLVQPVGSPLSLECTVEGTSNPNLYWYRQAAGRGLQLLFYSVGIGQISSEVPQNLSASRPQDRQFILSSKKLLLSDSGFYLCAWSPDRNTEAFFGQGTRLTVV.

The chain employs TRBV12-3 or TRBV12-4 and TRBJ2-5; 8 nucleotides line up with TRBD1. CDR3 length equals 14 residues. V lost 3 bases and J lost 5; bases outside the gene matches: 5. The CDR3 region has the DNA TGTGCCAGCAGTTTCGCCAGGGGGCGGGAGACCCAGTACTTC. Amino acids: CASSFARGRETQYF.

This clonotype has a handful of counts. CDR3 sequence: CASSFSGTEETQYF. CDR3 coding DNA: TGTGCCAGCAGTTTCTCCGGGACAGAAGAGACCCAGTACTTC. The rearrangement uses TRBV28 and TRBJ2-5; 7 nucleotides match TRBD1. J lost 3 bases, V lost 3 bases, and 4 bases had no gene match. From germline, CDR1 is MDHEN and CDR2 SYDVKM. CDR3 length equals 14 residues.

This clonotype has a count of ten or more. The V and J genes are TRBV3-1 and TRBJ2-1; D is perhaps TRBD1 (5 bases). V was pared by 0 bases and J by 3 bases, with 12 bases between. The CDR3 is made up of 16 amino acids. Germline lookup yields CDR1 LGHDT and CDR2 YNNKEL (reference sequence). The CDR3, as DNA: TGTGCCAGCAGCCAAGACGACAGATCATACTACAATGAGCAGTTCTTC. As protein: CASSQDDRSYYNEQFF.

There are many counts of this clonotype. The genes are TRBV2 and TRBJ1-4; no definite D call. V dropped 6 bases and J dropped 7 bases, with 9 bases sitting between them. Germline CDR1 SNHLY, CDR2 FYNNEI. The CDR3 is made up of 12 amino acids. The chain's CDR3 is CASRESSEKLFF. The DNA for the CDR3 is TGTGCCAGCAGGGAGTCGAGTGAAAAACTGTTTTTT.

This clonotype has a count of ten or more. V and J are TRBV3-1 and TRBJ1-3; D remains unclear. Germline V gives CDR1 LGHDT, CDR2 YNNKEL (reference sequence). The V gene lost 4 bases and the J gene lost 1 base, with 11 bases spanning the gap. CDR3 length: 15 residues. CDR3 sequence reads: CASSPSGISGNTIYF. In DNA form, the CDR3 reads TGTGCCAGCAGCCCAAGCGGAATTTCTGGAAACACCATATATTTT.

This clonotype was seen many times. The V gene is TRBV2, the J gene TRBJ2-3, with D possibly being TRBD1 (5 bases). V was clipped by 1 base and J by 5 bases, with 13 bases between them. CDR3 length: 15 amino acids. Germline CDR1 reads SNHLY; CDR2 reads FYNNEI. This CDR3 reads CASSEGTGPRDTQYF. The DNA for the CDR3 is TGTGCCAGCAGTGAAGGCACAGGCCCCAGAGATACGCAGTATTTT.

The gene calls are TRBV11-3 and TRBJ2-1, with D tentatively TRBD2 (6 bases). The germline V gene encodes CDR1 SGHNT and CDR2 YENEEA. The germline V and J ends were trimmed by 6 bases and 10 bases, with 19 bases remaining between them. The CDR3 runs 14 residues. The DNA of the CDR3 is TGTGCCAGCAGTTTTGGCGGGGCCTCCTACGAGCAGTTCTTC. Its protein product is CASSFGGASYEQFF.

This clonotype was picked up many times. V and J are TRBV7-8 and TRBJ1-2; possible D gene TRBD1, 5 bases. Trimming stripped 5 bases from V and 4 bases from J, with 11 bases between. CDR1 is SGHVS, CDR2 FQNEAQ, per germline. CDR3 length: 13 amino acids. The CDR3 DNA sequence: TGTGCCAGCAGCACGGGGGTTCCCTATGGCTACACCTTC. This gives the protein CASSTGVPYGYTF.